The clone carrying this TCR beta chain was seen more than once but under ten times. Its antigen is not known. TCRdb's table, derived via immunoSEQ multiplex PCR, lists solely in-frame clones and lacks some. Altogether 10,000 or so clones are present, more than 55% being singletons, with the ten largest covering around 9.7%. The data were obtained in a study of radiation and T cells in renal cell carcinoma. Regarding the study as a whole: Compared with controls, irradiated tumors had more, larger dominant CDR3 motifs.

CDR3 size: 14 residues. V was pared by 1 base and J by 3 bases, with 2 bases of the junction left unmatched. Germline V CDR1 and CDR2: SGHVS, FNYEAQ. Stated treatment: treatment-naive control, cytoreductive nephrectomy. This renal cell carcinoma was of the clear cell type. Sequenced control tumors were from over ten males and a few females, median age about 50. V is TRBV7-6 and J is TRBJ2-7; 8 bases are a match to TRBD1. The source of this sequence is a man aged 40-49 years with renal cell carcinoma. Here the sequenced sample was tumor tissue, taken from a patient whose treatment was nephrectomy without radiotherapy. This CDR3 is CASSLGGQGYEQYF. The CDR3 DNA follows: TGTGCCAGCAGCTTAGGAGGACAGGGCTACGAGCAGTACTTC.